These 16 T cell receptor beta chains came from one sample sequenced in a study of Graves' ophthalmopathy and Graves' hyperthyroidism. Researchers took RNA transcripts and amplified TCR beta CDR3 regions from them. Following a first-round RT-PCR that used HTBI primers, a second-round multiplex PCR was carried out. TCRdb re-derived calls from the multiplex PCR reads in MiXCR, one entry per CDR3 protein. The sample has approximately 480,000 distinct CDR3 sequences, approximately 15% seen once; the top ten hold 9.8%. The sequencing input was blood. The receptors here all came from a woman aged 30 to 39 with Graves' ophthalmopathy.

This clonotype was found many times. This chain links TRBV5-1 with TRBJ2-7; 12 bases fit TRBD1. CDR1 SGHRS and CDR2 YFSETQ come from the germline V gene. V shed 4 bases, J shed 6 bases, and the junction held 11 bases outside the gene matches. The CDR3 is 16 amino acids. CDR3 sequence: CASSGYRDRGRSEQYF. Written as DNA, the CDR3 is TGCGCCAGCAGCGGTTACCGGGACAGGGGGCGTAGCGAGCAGTACTTC. Full variable domain (missing parts from reference TRBV5-1 and TRBJ2-7): KAGVTQTPRYLIKTRGQQVTLSCSPISGHRSVSWYQQTPGQGLQFLFEYFSETQRNKGNFPGRFSGRQFSNSRSEMNVSTLELGDSALYLCASSGYRDRGRSEQYFGPGTRLTVT.

Many counts were recorded for this clonotype. This rearrangement joins TRBV15 to TRBJ1-2; D unclear. V shed 8 bases and J shed 1 base, with 11 bases lying between them. The CDR3 runs 13 residues. Germline-derived CDR1 and CDR2 are LNHNV and YYDKDF (reference sequence). The DNA for the CDR3 is TGTGCCACCTACAACAGTGATAACTATGGCTACACCTTC. The encoded protein is CATYNSDNYGYTF. Looking up the rest from reference TRBV15 and TRBJ1-2 gives the full variable domain: DAMVIQNPRYQVTQFGKPVTLSCSQTLNHNVMYWYQQKSSQAPKLLFHYYDKDFNNEADTPDNFQSRRPNTSFCFLDIRSPGLGDTAMYLCATYNSDNYGYTFGSGTRLTVV.

In this sample, this clonotype turned up many times. The rearrangement joins TRBV12-5 to TRBJ1-5; D gene uncertain. The germline CDR1 and CDR2 sequences are LGHNT and FRNRAP. The CDR3 covers 14 residues. The V end lost 7 bases, the J end lost 4 bases, and 14 bases lay between the germline ends. CDR3 residues: CASVHTGRNQPQHF. CDR3 nucleotide sequence: TGTGCTAGTGTTCACACCGGGAGAAATCAGCCCCAGCATTTT.

There are many counts of this clonotype. V gene TRBV10-3 combines with J gene TRBJ1-5; 10 nucleotides agree with TRBD1. Germline-derived CDR1 and CDR2 are ENHRY and SYGVKD. The CDR3 has 16 amino acids. The V and J ends lost 2 bases and 3 bases, in that order; junction bases with no gene match: 4. The CDR3, as DNA: TGTGCCATCAGTGAGGGACAGGGGGGAACCAATCAGCCCCAGCATTTT. Translation: CAISEGQGGTNQPQHF.

The rearrangement uses TRBV12-5 and TRBJ2-7, with D perhaps matching TRBD1 (6 bases). The CDR3 sequence is 16 residues long. Germline lookup yields CDR1 LGHNT and CDR2 FRNRAP. V shed 2 bases and J shed 0 bases, with 14 bases lying between them. The CDR3 nucleotides read TGTGCTAGTGGTTTGACTGGGACATACAACTCCTACGAGCAGTACTTC. It specifies CASGLTGTYNSYEQYF. Full variable domain (outside the CDR3, taken from reference TRBV12-5 and TRBJ2-7): DARVTQTPRHKVTEMGQEVTMRCQPILGHNTVFWYRQTMMQGLELLAYFRNRAPLDDSGMPKDRFSAEMPDATLATLKIQPSEPRDSAVYFCASGLTGTYNSYEQYFGPGTRLTVT.

This clonotype was observed at least ten times. This chain joins TRBV20-1 and TRBJ1-5, with TRBD1 matching 8 bases. Germline-derived CDR1 and CDR2 are DFQATT and SNEGSKA (reference sequence). The CDR3 is 16 residues long. Trimming at V came to 3 bases and at J to 4 bases, leaving 11 bases not matched to a gene. The CDR3, as DNA: TGCAGTGCTAGCCGTACAGGGGGACGAGGTAATCAGCCCCAGCATTTT. It codes for CSASRTGGRGNQPQHF.

This clonotype was found many times. The J gene is TRBJ2-2, the V gene TRBV4-2; D perhaps matches TRBD2 (6 bases). V lost 0 bases to trimming and J lost 3 bases, with 11 bases between them. This CDR3 comprises 16 residues. The germline V gene has CDR1 LGHNA and CDR2 YNFKEQ. The CDR3 bases are TGTGCCAGCAGCCAAGATCTCGGGAGTCACACCGGGGAGCTGTTTTTT. It is translated as CASSQDLGSHTGELFF.

This clonotype appeared many times. The chain couples TRBV6-5 to TRBJ2-7; D is uncertain. CDR1 and CDR2 (germline): MNHEY, SVGAGI. The CDR3 covers 14 residues. The V and J ends lost 0 bases and 3 bases respectively, with 9 bases between them. This CDR3 reads CASSYSIASYEQYF. CDR3 sequence (DNA): TGTGCCAGCAGTTACTCGATAGCCAGCTACGAGCAGTACTTC.

This clonotype was observed at least ten times. This could be a read error, since a much larger clone is one nucleotide away. This rearrangement joins TRBV12-3 or TRBV12-4 to TRBJ2-5; D not resolved. CDR3 length equals 11 residues. Trimming removed 7 bases from V and 3 bases from J, with 6 bases in between. The CDR3 region is CASTLKETQYF. The DNA for the CDR3 is TGTGCCAGCACCTTGAAAGAGACCCAGTACTTC.

There are many counts of this clonotype. The genes are TRBV30 and TRBJ1-2, with 7 bases aligning to TRBD1. The germline V gene encodes CDR1 GTSNPN and CDR2 SVGIG (reference sequence). V lost 2 bases to trimming and J lost 4 bases; unmatched junction nucleotides: 1. The CDR3 has 12 amino acids. The CDR3 protein is CAWSSGGYGYTF. CDR3 nucleotide sequence: TGTGCCTGGAGTTCAGGGGGCTATGGCTACACCTTC.

This clonotype was seen ten or more times. The chain uses TRBV20-1 and TRBJ2-7; a possible D gene is TRBD1 (6 bases). CDR1 and CDR2 (germline): DFQATT, SNEGSKA (reference sequence). The CDR3 has 13 residues. V was trimmed by 5 bases and J by 6 bases, leaving 17 bases between them. The CDR3 coding sequence is TGCAGTGCTCACGACAGGACTGACTGCGAGCAGTACTTC. Encoded protein: CSAHDRTDCEQYF.

There are many counts of this clonotype. The CDR3: CASSPWDGNYGYTF. The CDR3 bases are TGTGCCAGCAGCCCCTGGGACGGTAACTATGGCTACACCTTC. The chain joins TRBV13 to TRBJ1-2, with D perhaps matching TRBD1 (5 bases). Germline lookup yields CDR1 PRHDT and CDR2 FYEKMQ (reference sequence). Trimming removed 5 bases at V and 1 base at J, with 11 bases between. This CDR3 contains 14 residues.

In this sample, this clonotype turned up many times. The rearrangement joins TRBV28 to TRBJ1-1; perhaps TRBD1 as D (5 bases). CDR1 is MDHEN and CDR2 is SYDVKM in the germline V gene. The CDR3 is made up of 14 amino acids. With 3 bases removed from V and 6 bases from J, the gap between germline ends came to 14 bases. CDR3 amino acids: CASSFPGQEAEAFF. The CDR3 region has the DNA TGTGCCAGCAGTTTTCCGGGGCAGGAGGCTGAAGCTTTCTTT. The complete variable domain, with remaining parts taken from reference TRBV28 and TRBJ1-1, reads DVKVTQSSRYLVKRTGEKVFLECVQDMDHENMFWYRQDPGLGLRLIYFSYDVKMKEKGDIPEGYSVSREKKERFSLILESASTNQTSMYLCASSFPGQEAEAFFGQGTRLTVV.

In this sample, this clonotype turned up many times. The chain has TRBV20-1 and TRBJ2-5, with no clear D. The V and J ends lost 0 bases and 2 bases respectively, with 16 bases between them. The CDR3 totals 16 residues. CDR1 is DFQATT and CDR2 is SNEGSKA in the germline V gene (reference sequence). The DNA of the CDR3 is TGCAGTGCTAGAGATGGTTTTCGAACCCGACAAGAGACCCAGTACTTC. Protein product: CSARDGFRTRQETQYF.

The V call is TRBV4-2, the J call TRBJ2-3; weak D call: TRBD2 (5 bases). Per the germline V gene, CDR1 is LGHNA and CDR2 is YNFKEQ. The CDR3 length is 15 residues. The V and J ends lost 2 bases and 0 bases respectively, with 9 bases between them. CDR3 amino acids: CASSQRRQSTDTQYF. The CDR3 coding sequence is TGTGCCAGCAGCCAAAGGAGGCAGAGCACAGATACGCAGTATTTT.

In its sample, this clonotype was seen many times. The V call is TRBV15, the J call TRBJ2-2, with 11 bases matching TRBD2. Germline CDR1 is LNHNV and CDR2 is YYDKDF (reference sequence). The J segment lost 1 base and the V segment lost 3 bases, leaving 7 bases of the junction unmatched. This CDR3 has 18 residues. As DNA, the CDR3 is TGTGCCACCAGCAGGTTCCTTACTAGCGGGAGGAACACCGGGGAGCTGTTTTTT. Translating it yields CATSRFLTSGRNTGELFF.